The 31 T cell receptor beta chains listed next were all sequenced from one sample in a study of T cell responses to AZD1222 COVID-19 vaccine. Assay used: immunoSEQ multiplex PCR; TCRdb lists only in-frame clones, some missing. The data hold 180,000 or so clones, with approximately 93% observed a single time. The sample was peripheral blood, taken on day 0 of AZD1222 vaccination. The receptors come from an adult in good health.

V is TRBV2 and J is TRBJ1-2, with D possibly being TRBD1 (6 bases). There are 12 residues in the CDR3. V was cut by 5 bases and J by 7 bases, with 11 bases left in between. Per the germline V gene, CDR1 is SNHLY and CDR2 is FYNNEI. The CDR3 region has the DNA TGTGCCAGCAGTATTACAGGGTCTGGCTACACCTTC. This translates into CASSITGSGYTF.

The genes are TRBV30 and TRBJ2-1; TRBD2 matches at 10 bases. Germline CDR1 and CDR2: GTSNPN and SVGIG (reference sequence). Trimming removed 0 bases from V and 4 bases from J; junction bases left unmatched: 6. This CDR3 comprises 16 residues. CDR3 DNA: TGTGCCTGGAGTGTCCTACTAGCGGGAAATTACAATGAGCAGTTCTTC. Protein: CAWSVLLAGNYNEQFF.

The genes are TRBV6-1 and TRBJ2-7; D gene uncertain. Trimming took off 1 base at V and 2 bases at J, with 6 bases between the two ends. The CDR3 has 13 amino acids. Germline V gives CDR1 MNHNS, CDR2 SASEGT. In nucleotides, the CDR3 is TGTGCCAGCAGTGAAGTATTGACCTACGAGCAGTACTTC. It translates to CASSEVLTYEQYF.

The sample holds a few counts of this clone. Other nucleotide sequences in the sample specify the same CDR3. The V gene is TRBV5-1, the J gene TRBJ1-2, with D maybe TRBD1 (5 bases). Germline CDR1 SGHRS, CDR2 YFSETQ. With 4 bases removed from V and 5 bases from J, the gap between germline ends came to 12 bases. This CDR3 region has 13 residues. The CDR3 DNA reads as TGCGCCAGCAGCCCCGGGACCGAGTATGGCTACACCTTC. Its protein product is CASSPGTEYGYTF.

This chain uses TRBV27 with TRBJ1-6; 7 nucleotides match TRBD1. CDR1 is MNHEY and CDR2 is SMNVEV in the germline V gene (reference sequence). V trimming: 7 bases; J trimming: 3 bases; junction bases outside the gene matches: 3. The length of the CDR3 is 14 residues. This CDR3 is CASNQGGYNSPLHF. The CDR3 nucleotides are TGTGCCAGCAACCAGGGGGGCTATAATTCACCCCTCCACTTT.

The genes are TRBV29-1 and TRBJ2-1; 8 bases line up with TRBD1. From germline, CDR1 is SQVTM and CDR2 ANQGSEA. V shed 1 base and J 6 bases; nucleotides not matched to a gene: 8. The CDR3 consists of 15 residues. CDR3 DNA: TGCAGCGTTGAAGGTCAGGGGGCTTTCGGCAATGAGCAGTTCTTC. It specifies CSVEGQGAFGNEQFF.

Only one count was recorded for this clone. This rearrangement joins TRBV19 to TRBJ1-2, with 9 nucleotides matching TRBD1. CDR3 length equals 15 residues. With V trimmed by 4 bases and J by 6 bases, 9 bases remained unmatched. Germline V gene data show CDR1 as LNHDA and CDR2 as SQIVND (reference sequence). This CDR3 reads CASSTRDRVKDGYTF. CDR3 DNA sequence: TGTGCCAGTAGTACGCGGGACAGGGTAAAGGATGGCTACACCTTC.

V is TRBV18 and J is TRBJ1-1; D remains ambiguous. Trimming removed 4 bases at V and 1 base at J, with 10 bases between. CDR1 KGHSH and CDR2 LQKENI come from the germline V gene. The CDR3 sequence is 14 residues long. This chain's CDR3 is CASSQIGGNTEAFF. DNA of the CDR3: TGTGCCAGCTCACAAATAGGTGGGAACACTGAAGCTTTCTTT.

The chain employs TRBV7-2 and TRBJ2-7, with D tentatively TRBD1 (6 bases). Germline V gives CDR1 SGHTA, CDR2 FQGNSA. Trimming took off 5 bases at V and 4 bases at J, with 27 bases between the two ends. The CDR3 has 18 residues. The CDR3 DNA sequence: TGTGCCAGCAGCGTCGTTACAGGGTCCCCCATTGTAGGGTACGAGCAGTACTTC. This codes for CASSVVTGSPIVGYEQYF.

V usage is TRBV28 and J usage is TRBJ2-3, with 7 bases fitting TRBD2. From germline, CDR1 is MDHEN and CDR2 SYDVKM. The length of the CDR3 is 14 residues. The trim removed 4 bases at V and 1 base at J, leaving 2 bases unmatched. This CDR3 is CASSSSGRTDTQYF. DNA for the CDR3: TGTGCCAGCAGTTCTAGCGGCCGCACAGATACGCAGTATTTT.

This sequence joins TRBV3-1 (or the pseudogene TRBV3-2) and TRBJ2-5; no definite D call. Trimming removed 3 bases from V and 5 bases from J, with 16 bases in between. Germline V gene lookup returns CDR1 LGHDT and CDR2 YNNKEL (reference sequence). The CDR3 runs 15 residues. The CDR3 DNA reads as TGTGCCAGCAGCCAGTGGCGTCTGGGTGGGGAGACCCAGTACTTC. It specifies CASSQWRLGGETQYF.

The rearrangement links TRBV25-1 to TRBJ1-1; D is unclear. V lost 3 bases to trimming and J lost 8 bases, with 16 bases between them. Germline V gene data show CDR1 as MGHDK and CDR2 as SYGVNS. The CDR3 loop spans 14 amino acids. As DNA, the CDR3 is TGTGCCAGCAGTGAGCTGGGCCCGGATGTAGAAGCTTTCTTT. Protein product: CASSELGPDVEAFF.

The V and J genes are TRBV20-1 and TRBJ1-1; 10 bases map to TRBD1. The CDR3 spans 15 residues. Trimming took 3 bases from V and 6 from J; bases not matched to a gene: 10. Germline-derived CDR1 and CDR2 are DFQATT and SNEGSKA (reference sequence). The CDR3 bases are TGCAGTGCTAGTCTCCGGGACAGGGGAGTCGCTGAAGCTTTCTTT. It yields the protein CSASLRDRGVAEAFF.

The rearrangement links TRBV27 to TRBJ2-1; the D is unclear. Germline CDR1 is MNHEY and CDR2 is SMNVEV (reference sequence). The length of the CDR3 is 12 residues. The ends were cut back, 1 base at V and 10 bases at J, with 8 bases in the middle. The CDR3 here is CASSLYGLEQFF. As DNA, the CDR3 is TGTGCCAGCAGTTTATACGGATTAGAGCAGTTCTTC.

This clone was seen once. The CDR3 loop reads CAWSTQGGNIQYF. The CDR3 DNA follows: TGTGCCTGGAGTACGCAGGGCGGAAACATTCAGTACTTC. The rearrangement uses TRBV30 and TRBJ2-4; possible D gene TRBD1, 5 bases. V was shortened by 2 bases and J by 6 bases, with 11 bases between the two germline ends. The germline V gene has CDR1 GTSNPN and CDR2 SVGIG (reference sequence). This CDR3 has 13 residues.

Worth noting for this clone: The sample contains more than one DNA sequence encoding this CDR3. The chain combines TRBV6-1 with TRBJ2-7; D is unclear. This CDR3 region has 11 residues. Germline loops: CDR1 MNHNS, CDR2 SASEGT. V lost 3 bases and J lost 3, with 3 bases in between. CDR3 protein: CASSEGYEQYF. In DNA form, the CDR3 reads TGTGCCAGCAGTGAGGGCTACGAGCAGTACTTC.

J is TRBJ2-2 and V is TRBV19; D tentatively reads TRBD1 or TRBD2 (6 bases each). The germline CDR1 and CDR2 sequences are LNHDA and SQIVND (reference sequence). The germline V and J ends were trimmed by 6 bases and 2 bases, with 19 bases remaining between them. This CDR3 has 17 amino acids. This chain's CDR3 is CASSPLRGGLNTGELFF. CDR3 bases: TGTGCCAGTAGCCCCCTCCGTGGGGGGCTCAACACCGGGGAGCTGTTTTTT.

The rearrangement uses TRBV2 and TRBJ1-1, with 7 bases that match TRBD1. Germline V CDR1 and CDR2: SNHLY, FYNNEI. After removal of 8 bases from V and 11 bases from J, the junction contained 17 bases not matched to a gene. The CDR3 totals 14 residues. The CDR3 sequence is CASEDTGETGSAFF. CDR3 nucleotide sequence: TGTGCCAGCGAGGATACCGGGGAGACAGGGTCGGCTTTCTTT.

The genes are TRBV5-6 and TRBJ1-5, with D uncertain. Trimming shortened V by 0 bases and J by 4 bases, and 8 bases separated the two germline ends. Per germline, CDR1 SGHDT and CDR2 YYEEEE. This CDR3 comprises 14 residues. The CDR3 sequence: CASSLAEVNQPQHF. CDR3 coding DNA: TGTGCCAGCAGCTTGGCCGAGGTAAATCAGCCCCAGCATTTT.

As regards this clone: This same CDR3 is encoded by further DNA sequences in the sample. The chain links TRBV7-9 to TRBJ2-7, with a weak D call TRBD1 (6 bases). V was cut by 3 bases and J by 2 bases, with 11 bases left in between. Germline CDR1 reads SEHNR; CDR2 reads FQNEAQ (reference sequence). This CDR3 has 14 amino acids. This CDR3 reads CASSLGDKTYEQYF. The CDR3 bases are TGTGCCAGCAGCTTGGGGGACAAAACCTACGAGCAGTACTTC.

The chain joins TRBV19 to TRBJ1-2, with D unresolved. Germline loops: CDR1 LNHDA, CDR2 SQIVND (reference sequence). V was clipped by 4 bases and J by 3 bases, with 6 bases between them. This CDR3 has 12 residues. The CDR3 region is CASSRHDYGYTF. The CDR3, as DNA: TGTGCCAGTAGTAGGCATGACTATGGCTACACCTTC.

The V and J genes are TRBV30 and TRBJ1-2; D is perhaps TRBD1 (5 bases). V lost 4 bases, J lost 7 bases, and 16 bases lay in between. There are 13 residues in the CDR3. Germline lookup yields CDR1 GTSNPN and CDR2 SVGIG (reference sequence). CDR3 nucleotide sequence: TGTGCCTGGACCCCTAGGGGTTCGGGTGGCTACACCTTC. Translating it yields CAWTPRGSGGYTF. The full variable domain, in which reference TRBV30 and TRBJ1-2 provide the parts outside the CDR3, is SQTIHQWPATLVQPVGSPLSLECTVEGTSNPNLYWYRQAAGRGLQLLFYSVGIGQISSEVPQNLSASRPQDRQFILSSKKLLLSDSGFYLCAWTPRGSGGYTFGSGTRLTVV.

V and J are TRBV5-5 and TRBJ2-2; 10 nucleotides align to TRBD1. The V segment lost 4 bases and the J segment 4 bases; nucleotides outside the gene matches: 10. The CDR3 loop spans 17 amino acids. CDR1 and CDR2 (germline): SGHKS, YYEKEE (reference sequence). CDR3 residues: CASSMTGGAGATGELFF. DNA of the CDR3: TGTGCCAGCAGCATGACAGGGGGCGCTGGGGCCACCGGGGAGCTGTTTTTT.

V and J are TRBV5-1 and TRBJ1-3; no reliable D call. Germline V lookup: CDR1 SGHRS, CDR2 YFSETQ. The CDR3 spans 19 residues. The V end lost 2 bases, the J end lost 2 bases, and 23 bases lay between the germline ends. CDR3 sequence reads: CASSFIAYRIKSAGNTIYF. In DNA, the CDR3 is TGCGCCAGCAGCTTTATAGCCTATCGGATCAAGTCGGCTGGAAACACCATATATTTT.

The V gene is TRBV5-4, the J gene TRBJ2-1; the match to TRBD2 covers 8 bases. J lost 0 bases, V lost 3 bases, and 8 bases had no gene match. CDR3 length: 17 residues. Germline CDR1 reads SGHNT; CDR2 reads YYREEE (reference sequence). CDR3 coding DNA: TGTGCCAGCAGCTGGGATGGACTAGCCAGCTCCTACAATGAGCAGTTCTTC. Residues: CASSWDGLASSYNEQFF.

This clone appeared a single time. The chain carries TRBV15 and TRBJ2-2; D not resolved. CDR1 LNHNV and CDR2 YYDKDF come from the germline V gene (reference sequence). This CDR3 has 12 residues. Between the trimmed V and J ends, which lost 5 bases and 6 bases, there was a span of 7 bases. In nucleotides, the CDR3 is TGTGCCACCAGCCCGCGGTCCGGGGAGCTGTTTTTT. Its translation: CATSPRSGELFF.

Details on this clone: Mismatch with germline at one junction end may stem from a read error. The rearrangement uses TRBV25-1 and TRBJ1-4; D is undetermined. This CDR3 has 13 residues. The V gene's germline CDR1 is MGHDK and CDR2 SYGVNS. The CDR3 nucleotides read TGTGCCAGCAGTGACATAGCCGGGGTCGTTACCCTTTTT. It specifies CASSDIAGVVTLF.

The chain links TRBV6-6 to TRBJ2-3, with 9 bases matching TRBD2. Germline CDR1 MNHNY, CDR2 SVGAGI (reference sequence). The J segment lost 6 bases and the V segment lost 8 bases, leaving 12 bases of the junction unmatched. The CDR3 is 15 amino acids. The CDR3 DNA reads TGTGCCAGCCGCGGGAGTAGCGGGGGCGGGGATACGCAGTATTTT. Translation gives CASRGSSGGGDTQYF.

The chain employs TRBV13 and TRBJ2-1; D remains ambiguous. The CDR3 has 12 amino acids. Germline V gene lookup returns CDR1 PRHDT and CDR2 FYEKMQ (reference sequence). The ends were cut back, 5 bases at V and 8 bases at J, with 10 bases in the middle. The CDR3, as DNA: TGTGCCAGCAGCCCCCAACGGGATGAGCAGTTCTTC. It translates to CASSPQRDEQFF.

This rearrangement joins TRBV6-5 to TRBJ2-7; no clear D gene. V lost 6 bases, J lost 2 bases, and 14 bases lay in between. Germline V gives CDR1 MNHEY, CDR2 SVGAGI. This CDR3 has 14 amino acids. CDR3: CASRTGGRTYEQYF. CDR3 nucleotide sequence: TGTGCCAGCAGGACCGGTGGTAGGACCTACGAGCAGTACTTC.

V is TRBV7-9 and J is TRBJ2-5; no definite D call. V shed 1 base and J shed 7 bases, with 13 bases lying between them. CDR1 SEHNR and CDR2 FQNEAQ come from the germline V gene (reference sequence). The CDR3 is made up of 14 amino acids. The CDR3 loop reads CASSLVGPLGTQYF. The CDR3 DNA is TGTGCCAGCAGCTTAGTTGGACCCCTCGGGACCCAGTACTTC.